The TCR beta chain described here comes from a study of shared clonotypes between healthy human individuals. It was into CD45RA+ naive and CD45RA-negative memory subsets that the CD4+ cells were split. The sample holds one count of this clone. The protocol was immunoSEQ multiplex PCR, while the TCRdb copy is restricted to in-frame clones and leaves out a portion. Among over 1.4 million clones listed, roughly 96% were seen once. CDR3 length: 15 residues. V lost 3 bases to trimming and J lost 5 bases, with 16 bases between them. Germline assignment: CDR1 MNHEY and CDR2 SMNVEV (reference sequence). What was sequenced was naive CD4+ T cells sorted from blood. The subset is: CD45RA+ positively selected. The source of this sequence is a man aged 30 to 39 in good health. The chain combines TRBV27 with TRBJ1-1; D gene ambiguous. CDR3 region: CASSLLAGGRTEAFF. Here the CDR3 DNA reads TGTGCCAGCAGTTTGTTGGCGGGAGGTAGAACTGAAGCTTTCTTT.